This TCR beta chain was retrieved from a study of regulatory T cells. General observations from the study: Skewed V and J usage and few unique V-J pairs marked patient repertoires, most in Tregs. In CD3G-deficient patients, conventional CD4+ T cells were enriched for hydrophobic CDR3 residues at positions 6 and 7.

Comment on this clone: Its cognate antigen is unknown.

The ends lost 1 base at V and 4 bases at J; junction bases unmatched: 1. The CDR3 is 15 amino acids. Germline-derived CDR1 and CDR2 are SGHTA and FQGNSA. Every patient with CD3G deficiency had evidence of autoimmunity. Patients, 2 to 39 years old, had expanded memory T-cell proportions. Sorting split CD4+ cells into CD25-high CD127-low Tregs and CD25-low CD127-high conventional T cells. The PCR used 52 TRBV and 13 TRBJ primers. Produced via immunoSEQ multiplex PCR; TCRdb's table is partial and in-frame only. The sample has 30,000 to 40,000 clones, roughly 90% seen once. The gene calls are TRBV7-2 and TRBJ1-4; 9 positions agree with TRBD1. The source of this sequence is a person aged 18 to 35 with CD3G deficiency. The specimen sequenced was conventional CD4+ T cells sorted from blood. CDR3 nucleotides: TGTGCCAGCAGCTTAGGGGACAGGGTTAATGAAAAACTGTTTTTT. It specifies CASSLGDRVNEKLFF.